A single sample is the source of the 31 T cell receptor beta chains below, sequenced in a study of response to subunit inactivated influenza vaccine. TCRdb independently ran MiXCR on the RT-PCR reads; one entry per CDR3 protein. The sample lists about 540,000 distinct CDR3 sequences; roughly a quarter were seen once. These data were likewise used in another study, on T cells expressing NK-cell markers. That work contributes: In generating TCR beta cDNA, 5'RACE template switching with UMIs was used.

The sequenced sample was CD4+ T cells sorted from PBMCs, obtained about 11 days after vaccination. These receptors originate from a middle-aged man who received an inactivated influenza vaccine.

This chain uses TRBV28 with TRBJ2-7, with TRBD2 matching 10 bases. Germline values: CDR1 MDHEN, CDR2 SYDVKM. With V trimmed by 5 bases and J by 6 bases, 13 bases remained unmatched. This CDR3 is built from 16 residues. The CDR3 is CASSRGGSGTSAEQYF. The CDR3 DNA reads as TGTGCCAGCAGTCGGGGGGGATCCGGGACTAGCGCCGAGCAGTACTTC. The whole variable domain, remainder taken from reference TRBV28 and TRBJ2-7, is DVKVTQSSRYLVKRTGEKVFLECVQDMDHENMFWYRQDPGLGLRLIYFSYDVKMKEKGDIPEGYSVSREKKERFSLILESASTNQTSMYLCASSRGGSGTSAEQYFGPGTRLTVT.

This rearrangement joins TRBV6-5 to TRBJ2-2, with a possible D match to TRBD1 (5 bases). The CDR3 contains 15 residues. Per germline, CDR1 MNHEY and CDR2 SVGAGI. The ends were cut back, 0 bases at V and 5 bases at J, with 10 bases in the middle. The CDR3 here is CASSYSQGETGELFF. CDR3 nucleotides: TGTGCCAGCAGTTACTCGCAGGGTGAGACCGGGGAGCTGTTTTTT.

The CDR3: CASSYTSGRLSEQFF. The CDR3 DNA follows: TGTGCCAGCAGCTACACTAGCGGGAGGTTATCAGAGCAGTTCTTC. J is TRBJ2-1 and V is TRBV7-9; 12 bases align to TRBD2. This CDR3 has 15 residues. The J segment lost 10 bases and the V segment lost 4 bases, leaving 8 bases of the junction unmatched. CDR1 SEHNR and CDR2 FQNEAQ come from the germline V gene (reference sequence).

The rearrangement links TRBV6-1 to TRBJ2-1; D is perhaps TRBD1 or TRBD2 (5 bases each). Trimming left V 10 bases short and J 2 bases short, with 12 bases between. Germline-derived CDR1 and CDR2 are MNHNS and SASEGT. The CDR3 is 13 residues long. CDR3 loop: CAISRDAYNEQFF. DNA for the CDR3: TGTGCCATCTCTAGGGACGCCTACAATGAGCAGTTCTTC.

This clonotype was counted only a few times. The chain uses TRBV12-3 or TRBV12-4 and TRBJ1-2, with 7 bases fitting TRBD1. CDR3 length: 15 amino acids. V lost 4 bases to trimming and J lost 1 base; unmatched junction nucleotides: 6. The CDR3 bases are TGTGCCAGCAGTTCCTACCGGGACAGTAACTATGGCTACACCTTC. Protein product: CASSSYRDSNYGYTF.

This clonotype was observed a handful of times. The chain combines TRBV5-6 with TRBJ1-1; tentative D call: TRBD1 (5 bases). CDR3 size: 16 residues. V dropped 1 base and J dropped 4 bases, with 17 bases sitting between them. CDR1 is SGHDT and CDR2 is YYEEEE in the germline V gene. This CDR3 is CASSLNLWRGVTEAFF. In DNA form, the CDR3 reads TGTGCCAGCAGCTTGAATTTATGGAGGGGCGTCACTGAAGCTTTCTTT. The full variable domain, with the rest looked up from reference TRBV5-6 and TRBJ1-1, is DAGVTQSPTHLIKTRGQQVTLRCSPKSGHDTVSWYQQALGQGPQFIFQYYEEEERQRGNFPDRFSGHQFPNYSSELNVNALLLGDSALYLCASSLNLWRGVTEAFFGQGTRLTVV.

The chain links TRBV18 to TRBJ2-7, with 7 bases aligning to TRBD2. V was clipped by 5 bases and J by 2 bases; unmatched bases: 9. CDR1 is KGHSH, CDR2 LQKENI, per germline. The CDR3 is made up of 15 amino acids. The CDR3: CASSYQSGTAYEQYF. DNA for the CDR3: TGTGCCAGCTCATACCAAAGCGGGACGGCCTACGAGCAGTACTTC.

The CDR3 nucleotides are TGTGCTAGTGGCCGGGACAGGAGCACAGATACGCAGTATTTT. It codes for CASGRDRSTDTQYF. The V call is TRBV12-5, the J call TRBJ2-3; 8 bases line up with TRBD1. Looked up from germline, CDR1 is LGHNT and CDR2 is FRNRAP. This CDR3 has 14 amino acids. V lost 6 bases, J lost 0 bases, and 2 bases stayed unmatched.

In this sample, this clonotype turned up a few times. CDR3 protein: CSVTEGYTEAFF. Written as DNA, the CDR3 is TGCAGCGTCACTGAGGGGTACACTGAAGCTTTCTTT. V and J are TRBV29-1 and TRBJ1-1, with D perhaps TRBD1 (5 bases). The germline V gene has CDR1 SQVTM and CDR2 ANQGSEA. CDR3 size: 12 residues. Trimming took 6 bases from V and 3 from J, leaving 11 bases between them.

This clonotype appeared a few times. The gene calls are TRBV20-1 and TRBJ2-7; 9 bases are shared with TRBD2. There are 15 residues in the CDR3. Unmatched junction bases numbered 5, after V lost 0 bases and J lost 2 bases. Germline CDR1 is DFQATT and CDR2 is SNEGSKA (reference sequence). CDR3 amino acids: CSARDTSGSTYEQYF. In nucleotides, the CDR3 is TGCAGTGCTAGAGACACTAGCGGGTCAACCTACGAGCAGTACTTC.

This clonotype turned up a few times. This chain connects TRBV5-1 to TRBJ1-1; D call uncertain. CDR3 length: 13 amino acids. V was shortened by 4 bases and J by 0 bases, with 7 bases between the two germline ends. CDR1 and CDR2 from the germline V gene are SGHRS and YFSETQ. The CDR3 sequence: CASSGPMNTEAFF. CDR3 in DNA: TGCGCCAGCAGCGGACCCATGAACACTGAAGCTTTCTTT.

This clonotype was found many times. The chain combines TRBV7-9 with TRBJ2-3; 7 bases match TRBD2. The CDR3 is 15 amino acids. Losses at the gene ends were 5 bases for V and 2 bases for J; bases not matched to a gene: 7. Germline CDR1 and CDR2: SEHNR and FQNEAQ (reference sequence). In DNA, the CDR3 is TGTGCCAGCAGCCGCCTGGGAGGGGCCACAGATACGCAGTATTTT. Protein product: CASSRLGGATDTQYF.

Only a few counts were recorded for this clonotype. The chain has TRBV7-2 and TRBJ2-2; no definite D call. Deletions cut 5 bases from V and 1 base from J, with 11 bases between. This CDR3 spans 15 amino acids. Germline lookup yields CDR1 SGHTA and CDR2 FQGNSA. The CDR3 spells CASSQLGGNTGELFF. The CDR3, as DNA: TGTGCCAGCAGCCAACTTGGCGGGAACACCGGGGAGCTGTTTTTT.

The rearrangement uses TRBV3-1 and TRBJ2-7; D unresolved. The CDR3 consists of 13 residues. Germline V CDR1 and CDR2: LGHDT, YNNKEL (reference sequence). V was shortened by 3 bases and J by 1 base, with 7 bases between the two germline ends. This CDR3 is CASSHGLSYEQYF. As DNA, the CDR3 is TGTGCCAGCAGCCATGGTCTGTCCTACGAGCAGTACTTC.

This clonotype was seen more than once but under ten times. This chain's CDR3 is CASSLFPDTQYF. The CDR3 DNA follows: TGTGCCAGCAGCTTGTTCCCAGATACGCAGTATTTT. V is TRBV5-6 and J is TRBJ2-3; unclear D gene. CDR1 SGHDT and CDR2 YYEEEE come from the germline V gene. This CDR3 contains 12 residues. Trimming removed 1 base from V and 4 bases from J, with 4 bases in between.

This sequence joins TRBV21-1 and TRBJ2-7; the DNA was not used to check the table's D call, TRBD1. TRBV21-1 represents a pseudogene. This CDR3 region has 18 residues. Here the CDR3 DNA reads TGTGCCAGCAGCAAAGCCTGTAGGGGACAGGGGATTTCATACGAGCAGTACTTC. This codes for CASSKACRGQGISYEQYF.

This clonotype was seen only once. The CDR3 ends on some other residue instead of the conserved phenylalanine or tryptophan, so this is likely a read error. The CDR3 bases are TGTGCCATCAGCAAGCATGAAACGTCGGGGGAGCAGTACCTC. Translation gives CAISKHETSGEQYL. V is TRBV10-3 and J is TRBJ2-7; weak D call: TRBD2 (5 bases). Trimming stripped 6 bases from V and 7 bases from J, with 19 bases between. Germline V CDR1 and CDR2: ENHRY, SYGVKD. The CDR3 extends over 14 amino acids.

At least ten counts were recorded for this clonotype. CDR3 loop: CASSIGTGGPYEQYF. CDR3 in DNA: TGTGCCAGCAGTATCGGGACAGGGGGTCCCTACGAGCAGTACTTC. The chain uses TRBV28 and TRBJ2-7; 11 bases align to TRBD1. The V segment lost 5 bases and the J segment 2 bases; nucleotides outside the gene matches: 5. The V gene's germline CDR1 is MDHEN and CDR2 SYDVKM. The CDR3 is made up of 15 amino acids.

The chain employs TRBV10-3 and TRBJ1-6; 7 positions match TRBD1. Germline V gene data show CDR1 as ENHRY and CDR2 as SYGVKD. The V gene end was trimmed by 6 bases and the J gene end by 3 bases; junction bases not matched to a gene: 11. This CDR3 spans 17 amino acids. The CDR3 sequence: CAISPRGGPLYNSPLHF. Here the CDR3 DNA reads TGTGCCATCAGCCCTAGAGGGGGCCCCCTCTATAATTCACCCCTCCACTTT.

This clonotype was seen only a few times. The gene calls are TRBV7-6 and TRBJ1-1, with 7 bases lining up with TRBD1. Germline V gives CDR1 SGHVS, CDR2 FNYEAQ. CDR3 length: 15 amino acids. V was pared by 2 bases and J by 4 bases, with 7 bases of the junction left unmatched. The CDR3 region is CASSLRQGRGTEAFF. The CDR3 DNA is TGTGCCAGCAGCTTACGACAGGGACGGGGCACTGAAGCTTTCTTT.

This clonotype was counted only a few times. V and J are TRBV18 and TRBJ2-1; D not resolved. Germline assignment: CDR1 KGHSH and CDR2 LQKENI. This CDR3 is built from 16 residues. V dropped 3 bases and J dropped 0 bases, with 12 bases sitting between them. CDR3 protein: CASSPPRVGSYNEQFF. The CDR3 DNA follows: TGTGCCAGCTCACCCCCCCGGGTTGGCTCCTACAATGAGCAGTTCTTC. Together with reference TRBV18 and TRBJ2-1, the CDR3 gives the full variable domain: NAGVMQNPRHLVRRRGQEARLRCSPMKGHSHVYWYRQLPEEGLKFMVYLQKENIIDESGMPKERFSAEFPKEGPSILRIQQVVRGDSAAYFCASSPPRVGSYNEQFFGPGTRLTVL.

This chain connects TRBV5-1 to TRBJ2-7, with a weak D call TRBD1 (6 bases). This CDR3 region has 13 residues. V gave up 4 bases and J gave up 4 bases, with 12 bases separating them. Per the germline V gene, CDR1 is SGHRS and CDR2 is YFSETQ. CDR3 coding DNA: TGCGCCAGCAGCCAGGGACACGGGTACGAGCAGTACTTC. Translating gives CASSQGHGYEQYF.

V and J are TRBV29-1 and TRBJ2-5; D uncertain. CDR1 and CDR2 from the germline V gene are SQVTM and ANQGSEA. The V end was cut by 4 bases, the J end by 3 bases, with 12 bases between. The CDR3 runs 13 residues. The CDR3 loop is CSVGFRAEETQYF. The CDR3 nucleotides are TGCAGCGTTGGGTTTAGGGCCGAAGAGACCCAGTACTTC.

V usage is TRBV28 and J usage is TRBJ1-4; TRBD1 matches 9 bases. Germline V gene sequence: CDR1 MDHEN, CDR2 SYDVKM. The CDR3 sequence is 14 residues long. After removal of 7 bases from V and 7 bases from J, the junction contained 7 bases not matched to a gene. CDR3 bases: TGTGCCAGCAAACCAGGGACAGGGAGTGAAAAACTGTTTTTT. Amino acids: CASKPGTGSEKLFF.

This clonotype was picked up a small number of times. The chain links TRBV4-3 to TRBJ1-1, with 10 positions matching TRBD1. This CDR3 region has 16 residues. Germline V lookup: CDR1 LGHNA, CDR2 YSLEER. With V trimmed by 1 base and J by 4 bases, 6 bases remained unmatched. The CDR3 nucleotides are TGCGCCAGCAGCCAAGGACAGGGGGCATGGAGCACTGAAGCTTTCTTT. Its translation is CASSQGQGAWSTEAFF.

The V gene is TRBV4-1, the J gene TRBJ2-2; D is unresolved. This CDR3 is 16 amino acids long. Germline CDR1 MGHRA, CDR2 YSYEKL. Between the trimmed V and J ends, which lost 5 bases and 0 bases, there was a span of 13 bases. The CDR3 DNA is TGCGCCAGCAGCAATAGCCTTGGGGCGAACACCGGGGAGCTGTTTTTT. Translating gives CASSNSLGANTGELFF.

The chain employs TRBV12-3 or TRBV12-4 and TRBJ2-5, with 8 bases identical to TRBD1. V dropped 6 bases and J dropped 3; count of bases not matched to a gene: 3. The CDR3 consists of 13 residues. CDR3 protein: CASRPTGEETQYF. For the CDR3, the DNA is TGTGCCAGCAGGCCGACAGGGGAAGAGACCCAGTACTTC.

This clonotype occurred many times. The CDR3 DNA reads TGTGCCAGCAGCTTCCACCAAGGAGGCACCGGGGAGCTGTTTTTT. This encodes CASSFHQGGTGELFF. The chain combines TRBV7-2 with TRBJ2-2, with D perhaps TRBD2 (5 bases). Germline V gives CDR1 SGHTA, CDR2 FQGNSA. Trimming took 3 bases from V and 4 from J, leaving 12 bases between them. This CDR3 has 15 residues.

The V call is TRBV20-1, the J call TRBJ2-7; TRBD1 or TRBD2 may be the D gene (5 bases each). CDR3 length: 11 amino acids. In germline, CDR1 is DFQATT, CDR2 SNEGSKA (reference sequence). The V end lost 2 bases, the J end lost 5 bases, and 7 bases lay between the germline ends. CDR3 coding DNA: TGCAGTGCTAGATTGGGGGACGAGCAGTACTTC. Its protein is CSARLGDEQYF.

The chain employs TRBV10-3 and TRBJ2-2; D gene ambiguous. The V gene lost 5 bases and the J gene lost 0 bases, with 7 bases spanning the gap. The CDR3 is made up of 14 amino acids. Looked up from germline, CDR1 is ENHRY and CDR2 is SYGVKD. DNA of the CDR3: TGTGCCATCAGTCGGACGGCGAACACCGGGGAGCTGTTTTTT. The encoded protein is CAISRTANTGELFF.

This clonotype was seen only a few times. The gene calls are TRBV7-9 and TRBJ1-3, with 7 bases matching TRBD1. The germline gives CDR1 SEHNR, CDR2 FQNEAQ (reference sequence). The CDR3 spans 15 residues. V gave up 5 bases and J gave up 4 bases; unmatched junction bases: 8. The CDR3 loop reads CASSLTGARGNTIYF. The CDR3 region has the DNA TGTGCCAGCAGCCTAACAGGGGCTAGAGGAAACACCATATATTTT.